This T cell receptor (beta chain) was recovered during a study of OX40 agonist ivuxolimab in advanced cancers. This clone appeared a single time. The antigen is undetermined. Patients were ruled out by autoimmune disease history or systemic immunosuppression. The V end was cut by 2 bases, the J end by 2 bases, with 11 bases between. CDR1 SGHRS and CDR2 YFSETQ come from the germline V gene. The CDR3 length is 15 residues. Study-wide findings and caveats: Near-lowest levels of clonal expansion characterized partial responders at 0.1-3.0 mg/kg.

Measured with immunoSEQ multiplex PCR; TCRdb has only the in-frame clones, and not every one. The sample records about 84,000 clones, roughly nine tenths being singletons. The chain joins TRBV5-1 to TRBJ1-5; D unclear. The sequenced sample was CD4+ or CD8+ T cells sorted from blood, obtained in a trial of the OX40 agonist ivuxolimab. This sequence originates from an adult with an advanced solid tumor such as melanoma, head and neck, liver or kidney cancer. CDR3 in DNA: TGCGCCAGCAGCTTAGCTGGGTCTGGCAATCAGCCCCAGCATTTT. Encoded protein: CASSLAGSGNQPQHF.